The 27 T cell receptor beta chains reported below all come from one sample, sequenced in a study of blood T cell repertoires in COVID-19 (dated by TCRdb to the early 2020s). Library construction relied on the immunoSEQ multiplex PCR assay. TCRdb obtained this table from immuneACCESS and retained in-frame rearrangements with V and J assigned. These tables miss some clones; where compared with another copy, unresolved V genes account for less than half of the shortfall, and the remainder is unexplained. This sample comprises under 350,000 clones, approximately 85% of them detected only once. The ten biggest clones cover about 11% of the sample. The source material was peripheral blood. The receptor set was obtained from a woman in her 70s with acute or convalescent COVID-19.

The J gene is TRBJ2-4, the V gene TRBV7-8; TRBD2 might be the D (5 bases). The CDR3 extends over 14 amino acids. Germline values: CDR1 SGHVS, CDR2 FQNEAQ. V lost 3 bases and J lost 5, with 11 bases in between. The CDR3 sequence is CASSFPGLENIQYF. CDR3 DNA: TGTGCCAGCAGCTTCCCCGGACTGGAAAACATTCAGTACTTC.

This clone was detected only a few times. The rearrangement joins TRBV19 to TRBJ1-6, with no clear D. Between the trimmed V and J ends, which lost 1 base and 9 bases, there was a span of 10 bases. Germline V gene sequence: CDR1 LNHDA, CDR2 SQIVND (reference sequence). This CDR3 has 14 amino acids. CDR3: CASSIGGLGSPLHF. CDR3 sequence (DNA): TGTGCCAGTAGTATAGGAGGGTTGGGTTCACCCCTCCACTTT.

The rearrangement joins TRBV6-5 to TRBJ2-2, with TRBD1 as a possible D gene (6 bases). The CDR3 is made up of 15 amino acids. The germline V gene has CDR1 MNHEY and CDR2 SVGAGI. The V and J ends lost 6 bases and 1 base respectively, with 12 bases between them. As DNA, the CDR3 is TGTGCCAGCAGATTATGGACAGAGAACACCGGGGAGCTGTTTTTT. It translates to CASRLWTENTGELFF.

This chain links TRBV18 with TRBJ1-5; 8 bases are shared with TRBD1. J was trimmed by 5 bases and V by 6 bases; bases with no gene match: 3. Germline values: CDR1 KGHSH, CDR2 LQKENI. This CDR3 is built from 13 residues. The CDR3 here is CASSGQVDQPQHF. Written as DNA, the CDR3 is TGTGCCAGCTCGGGACAGGTAGATCAGCCCCAGCATTTT.

The rearrangement links TRBV7-9 to TRBJ2-7, with 7 bases aligning to TRBD1. The CDR3 has 14 amino acids. V shed 2 bases, J shed 4 bases, and the junction held 5 bases outside the gene matches. Germline loops: CDR1 SEHNR, CDR2 FQNEAQ (reference sequence). This CDR3 reads CASSLTGTDYEQYF. The CDR3 DNA is TGTGCCAGCAGCTTAACCGGGACAGATTACGAGCAGTACTTC.

This chain uses TRBV5-4 with TRBJ1-2; the D is unclear. From germline, CDR1 is SGHNT and CDR2 YYREEE (reference sequence). The CDR3 has 13 residues. Trimming took 6 bases from V and 2 from J, leaving 11 bases between them. CDR3 amino acids: CASTPEANYGYTF. For the CDR3, the DNA is TGTGCCAGCACTCCAGAGGCGAACTATGGCTACACCTTC. The full variable domain, completed using reference TRBV5-4 and TRBJ1-2, is ETGVTQSPTHLIKTRGQQVTLRCSSQSGHNTVSWYQQALGQGPQFIFQYYREEENGRGNFPPRFSGLQFPNYSSELNVNALELDDSALYLCASTPEANYGYTFGSGTRLTVV.

The chain is built from TRBV2 and TRBJ2-7, with 8 bases fitting TRBD1. This CDR3 has 15 residues. The junction had 3 bases not matched to a gene; V was cut back by 1 base and J by 1 base. Germline CDR1 is SNHLY and CDR2 is FYNNEI. CDR3 region: CASSEGTGGSYEQYF. CDR3 bases: TGTGCCAGCAGTGAAGGTACAGGGGGGTCCTACGAGCAGTACTTC.

This sequence joins TRBV5-1 and TRBJ1-1; D may be TRBD1 (6 bases). The V gene's germline CDR1 is SGHRS and CDR2 YFSETQ. Trimming removed 4 bases from V and 3 bases from J, with 19 bases in between. This CDR3 is 16 amino acids long. The CDR3 loop reads CASSHAQGYKDTEAFF. The DNA for the CDR3 is TGCGCCAGCAGCCATGCACAGGGTTACAAGGACACTGAAGCTTTCTTT.

This clone was picked up many times. The same CDR3 is also encoded by other DNA sequences in this sample. The rearrangement links TRBV5-1 to TRBJ2-7; TRBD1 agrees at 9 bases. CDR3 length: 14 residues. Germline V gene lookup returns CDR1 SGHRS and CDR2 YFSETQ. J was trimmed by 2 bases and V by 4 bases; bases with no gene match: 4. Here the CDR3 DNA reads TGCGCCAGCAGCCCGGGACAGGGCGCCTACGAGCAGTACTTC. It translates to CASSPGQGAYEQYF.

Details on this clone: The same CDR3 also results from other DNA sequences found in this sample. The chain has TRBV19 and TRBJ2-3; 9 positions agree with TRBD2. The CDR3 spans 15 residues. Germline CDR1 is LNHDA and CDR2 is SQIVND (reference sequence). The V and J ends lost 1 base and 3 bases, in that order; junction bases with no gene match: 2. The CDR3 region has the DNA TGTGCCAGTAGTATAGGCCTAGCGGGGACAGATACGCAGTATTTT. It is translated as CASSIGLAGTDTQYF.

V and J are TRBV5-1 and TRBJ1-2; D remains unclear. The germline V gene encodes CDR1 SGHRS and CDR2 YFSETQ. The V gene lost 0 bases and the J gene lost 0 bases, with 9 bases spanning the gap. CDR3 length: 15 amino acids. As DNA, the CDR3 is TGCGCCAGCAGCTTGGGAGGGTTCCCTAACTATGGCTACACCTTC. The encoded protein is CASSLGGFPNYGYTF.

This clone was counted many times. The rearrangement uses TRBV19 and TRBJ1-1; unclear D gene. CDR1 LNHDA and CDR2 SQIVND come from the germline V gene (reference sequence). V shed 6 bases and J shed 6 bases, with 14 bases lying between them. This CDR3 is built from 13 residues. CDR3 amino acids: CASSSLLASEAFF. CDR3 nucleotide sequence: TGTGCCAGTAGCTCTCTCCTGGCCTCTGAAGCTTTCTTT.

V gene TRBV10-3 combines with J gene TRBJ1-4; D possibly corresponds to TRBD1 (6 bases). This CDR3 has 16 amino acids. Germline loops: CDR1 ENHRY, CDR2 SYGVKD. The germline V and J ends were trimmed by 10 bases and 0 bases, with 18 bases remaining between them. The CDR3 DNA sequence: TGTGCCACCGCCCCCCGGACAGCCGCAACTAATGAAAAACTGTTTTTT. This sequence encodes CATAPRTAATNEKLFF.

This clone was seen a single time. The rearrangement uses TRBV3-1 (or the pseudogene TRBV3-2) and TRBJ1-2; 8 nucleotides match TRBD1. This CDR3 spans 15 amino acids. The J segment lost 4 bases and the V segment lost 6 bases, leaving 10 bases of the junction unmatched. The germline CDR1 and CDR2 sequences are LGHDT and YNNKEL (reference sequence). CDR3 coding DNA: TGTGCCAGCAGGTCGGGACAGGCCATACGCTATGGCTACACCTTC. Encoded protein: CASRSGQAIRYGYTF.

V gene TRBV19 combines with J gene TRBJ2-7; weak D call: TRBD1 (6 bases). The CDR3 is made up of 16 amino acids. CDR1 LNHDA and CDR2 SQIVND come from the germline V gene (reference sequence). Trimming shortened V by 9 bases and J by 0 bases, and 21 bases separated the two germline ends. The CDR3 DNA reads TGTGCCAGCGCTCCCAACAGGGACCTTAGCTCCTACGAGCAGTACTTC. Translated, it gives CASAPNRDLSSYEQYF.

This chain links TRBV30 with TRBJ1-5; D possibly corresponds to TRBD1 (6 bases). This CDR3 is 13 amino acids long. Germline V gene lookup returns CDR1 GTSNPN and CDR2 SVGIG (reference sequence). With 1 base removed from V and 4 bases from J, the gap between germline ends came to 8 bases. CDR3 nucleotide sequence: TGTGCCTGGAGTGACCAGGGGAATCAGCCCCAGCATTTT. Amino acids: CAWSDQGNQPQHF. The variable domain in full, with the rest retrieved from reference TRBV30 and TRBJ1-5, is SQTIHQWPATLVQPVGSPLSLECTVEGTSNPNLYWYRQAAGRGLQLLFYSVGIGQISSEVPQNLSASRPQDRQFILSSKKLLLSDSGFYLCAWSDQGNQPQHFGDGTRLSIL.

The count of this clone is one. V gene TRBV21-1 combines with J gene TRBJ1-6. TRBV21-1 is shown as a pseudogene. The CDR3 loop spans 21 amino acids. The CDR3 region has the DNA TGTGCCAGCAGCAAACATTTGTGGCACGGGACCCGGAGGGTTTATAATTCACCCCTCCACTTT. It specifies CASSKHLWHGTRRVYNSPLHF.

DNA of the CDR3: TGTGCCAGCAGCCCCCGGGACTTCTCAGATACGCAGTATTTT. Translated: CASSPRDFSDTQYF. The rearrangement uses TRBV7-9 and TRBJ2-3, with a tentative D call TRBD2 (6 bases). Trimming pared 5 bases from V and 4 bases from J, leaving 13 bases between. CDR3 length: 14 residues. Germline V gene data show CDR1 as SEHNR and CDR2 as FQNEAQ (reference sequence).

The chain links TRBV29-1 to TRBJ1-4; perhaps TRBD1 as D (5 bases). Trimming shortened V by 5 bases and J by 5 bases, and 15 bases separated the two germline ends. The CDR3 runs 14 residues. The germline CDR1 and CDR2 sequences are SQVTM and ANQGSEA. CDR3 coding DNA: TGCAGCGTTAGGGGCGCGGGGGGGAATGAAAAACTGTTTTTT. It translates to CSVRGAGGNEKLFF. Supplemented by reference TRBV29-1 and TRBJ1-4, the full variable domain reads SAVISQKPSRDICQRGTSLTIQCQVDSQVTMMFWYRQQPGQSLTLIATANQGSEATYESGFVIDKFPISRPNLTFSTLTVSNMSPEDSSIYLCSVRGAGGNEKLFFGSGTQLSVL.

V and J are TRBV7-3 and TRBJ2-2; 8 bases are a match to TRBD2. The V and J ends lost 5 bases and 1 base, in that order; junction bases with no gene match: 6. Per the germline V gene, CDR1 is SGHTA and CDR2 is FQGTGA. The CDR3 consists of 16 residues. For the CDR3, the DNA is TGTGCCAGCAGCCCGTTTACTAGCGGGAACACCGGGGAGCTGTTTTTT. Amino acid sequence: CASSPFTSGNTGELFF.

J is TRBJ1-6 and V is TRBV5-6, with D uncertain. V gave up 2 bases and J gave up 13 bases, with 10 bases separating them. This CDR3 is 12 amino acids long. The germline V gene has CDR1 SGHDT and CDR2 YYEEEE. CDR3 amino acids: CASSLQHLPLHF. DNA for the CDR3: TGTGCCAGCAGCTTACAACACCTCCCCCTCCACTTT.

The chain uses TRBV14 and TRBJ2-3; D might be TRBD1 (6 bases). Germline CDR1 is SGHDN and CDR2 is FVKESK. The CDR3 consists of 12 residues. The ends were cut back, 5 bases at V and 8 bases at J, with 11 bases in the middle. The CDR3 DNA reads TGTGCCAGCAGCGAACAGGGCTTTACGCAGTATTTT. It is translated as CASSEQGFTQYF.

J is TRBJ1-2 and V is TRBV20-1; maybe TRBD1 (5 bases). Germline V gene sequence: CDR1 DFQATT, CDR2 SNEGSKA (reference sequence). The CDR3 loop spans 10 amino acids. V was clipped by 3 bases and J by 13 bases, with 12 bases between them. In DNA, the CDR3 is TGCAGTGCTAGGGGGGGAGACGGCACCTTC. This encodes CSARGGDGTF.

The CDR3 nucleotides are TGTGCCAGCAGCGCGCGCGGACAGGGGATTAGCACAGATACGCAGTATTTT. Amino acids: CASSARGQGISTDTQYF. The rearrangement links TRBV9 to TRBJ2-3; 9 bases line up with TRBD1. The CDR3 is 17 amino acids. In germline, CDR1 is SGDLS, CDR2 YYNGEE. Germline trimming cut 3 bases from V and 0 bases from J; bases unmatched to any gene: 8. Looking up the rest from reference TRBV9 and TRBJ2-3 gives the full variable domain: DSGVTQTPKHLITATGQRVTLRCSPRSGDLSVYWYQQSLDQGLQFLIQYYNGEERAKGNILERFSAQQFPDLHSELNLSSLELGDSALYFCASSARGQGISTDTQYFGPGTRLTVL.

V gene TRBV15 combines with J gene TRBJ1-6; weak D call: TRBD1 (6 bases). Germline CDR1 LNHNV, CDR2 YYDKDF (reference sequence). This CDR3 is built from 14 residues. Trimming cost V 1 base and J 9 bases, with 10 bases left between them. CDR3 protein: CATSRGSRGSPLHF. The CDR3 DNA reads TGTGCCACCAGCAGAGGAAGCAGGGGTTCACCCCTCCACTTT.

The J gene is TRBJ2-3, the V gene TRBV7-9; TRBD2 is a possible D gene (5 bases). In germline, CDR1 is SEHNR, CDR2 FQNEAQ (reference sequence). The V end was cut by 2 bases, the J end by 1 base, with 7 bases between. The CDR3 is made up of 14 amino acids. In DNA form, the CDR3 reads TGTGCCAGCAGCTTAAGGCGGGGCACAGATACGCAGTATTTT. Its translation is CASSLRRGTDTQYF.

The chain carries TRBV4-2 and TRBJ1-2; 8 bases align to TRBD1. V dropped 0 bases and J dropped 5; count of bases not matched to a gene: 8. This CDR3 is built from 16 residues. Germline V gene lookup returns CDR1 LGHNA and CDR2 YNFKEQ. The CDR3 DNA sequence: TGTGCCAGCAGCCAAGATCTCACAGGGGGAAAGTATGGCTACACCTTC. It codes for CASSQDLTGGKYGYTF.